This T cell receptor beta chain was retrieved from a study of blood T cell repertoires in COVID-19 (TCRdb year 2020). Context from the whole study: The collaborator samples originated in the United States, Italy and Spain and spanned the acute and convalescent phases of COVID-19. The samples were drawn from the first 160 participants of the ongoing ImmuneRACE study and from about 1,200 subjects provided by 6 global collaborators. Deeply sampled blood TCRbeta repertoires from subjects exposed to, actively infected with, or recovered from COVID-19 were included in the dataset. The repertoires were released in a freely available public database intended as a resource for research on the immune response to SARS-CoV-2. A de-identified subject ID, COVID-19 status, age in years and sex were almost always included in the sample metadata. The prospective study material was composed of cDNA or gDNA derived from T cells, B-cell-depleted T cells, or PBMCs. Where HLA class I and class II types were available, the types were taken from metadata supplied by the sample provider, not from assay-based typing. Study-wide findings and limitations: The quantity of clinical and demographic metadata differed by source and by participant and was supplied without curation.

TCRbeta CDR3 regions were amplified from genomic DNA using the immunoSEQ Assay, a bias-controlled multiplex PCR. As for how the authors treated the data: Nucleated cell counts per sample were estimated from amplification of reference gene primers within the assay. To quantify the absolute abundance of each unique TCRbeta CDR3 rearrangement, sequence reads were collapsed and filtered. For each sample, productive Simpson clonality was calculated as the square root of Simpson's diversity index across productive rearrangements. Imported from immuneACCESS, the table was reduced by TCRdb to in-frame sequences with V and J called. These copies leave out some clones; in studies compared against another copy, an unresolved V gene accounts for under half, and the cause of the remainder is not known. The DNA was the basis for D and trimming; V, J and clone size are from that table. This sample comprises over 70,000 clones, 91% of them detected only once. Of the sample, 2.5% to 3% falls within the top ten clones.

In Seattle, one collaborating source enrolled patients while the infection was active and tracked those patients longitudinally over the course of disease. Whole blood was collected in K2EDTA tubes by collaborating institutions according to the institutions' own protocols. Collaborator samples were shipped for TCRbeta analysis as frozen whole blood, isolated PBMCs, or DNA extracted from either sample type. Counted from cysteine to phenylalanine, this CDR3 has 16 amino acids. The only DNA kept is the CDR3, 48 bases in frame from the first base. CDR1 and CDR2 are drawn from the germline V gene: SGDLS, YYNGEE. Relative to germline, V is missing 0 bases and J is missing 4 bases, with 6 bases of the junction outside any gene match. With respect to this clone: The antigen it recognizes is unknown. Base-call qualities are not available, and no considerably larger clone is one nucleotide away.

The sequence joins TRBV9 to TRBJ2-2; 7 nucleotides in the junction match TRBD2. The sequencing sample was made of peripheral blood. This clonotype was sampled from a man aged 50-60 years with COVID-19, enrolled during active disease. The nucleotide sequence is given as TGTGCCAGCAGCGTAGACGGGAGGCTCCCCACCGGGGAGCTGTTTTTT. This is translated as CASSVDGRLPTGELFF. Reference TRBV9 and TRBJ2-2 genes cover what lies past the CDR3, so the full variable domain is DSGVTQTPKHLITATGQRVTLRCSPRSGDLSVYWYQQSLDQGLQFLIQYYNGEERAKGNILERFSAQQFPDLHSELNLSSLELGDSALYFCASSVDGRLPTGELFFGEGSRLTVL.